The sequence of this TCR beta chain was determined in a study of glioma-infiltrating T cells after dendritic cell vaccination. Overall study: The vaccine used monocyte-derived dendritic cells pulsed overnight with autologous tumor lysate.

Selection required adequate fresh-frozen tumor tissue plus more than two years' survival data. Isocitrate dehydrogenase mutation was absent in all glioblastoma patients. Study results and caveats: Only a small number of patients had complete blood and tumor samples.

Some clones are missing from TCRdb's copy, which holds only in-frame ones; the method was immunoSEQ multiplex PCR. The sample lists around 73,000 clones, more than 65% occurring once. The CDR3 length is 15 residues. Trimming cost V 5 bases and J 7 bases, with 20 bases left between them. The germline CDR1 and CDR2 sequences are MGHRA and YSYEKL. About this clone: Its target is not known.

Source: blood, taken before dendritic cell vaccination. This clonotype was obtained from a human donor with glioblastoma. V and J are TRBV4-1 and TRBJ1-2; perhaps TRBD1 as D (6 bases). The CDR3 nucleotides read TGCGCCAGCAGCGCCCAACAGGGTAATAGAGGTGGCTACACCTTC. Encoded protein: CASSAQQGNRGGYTF.